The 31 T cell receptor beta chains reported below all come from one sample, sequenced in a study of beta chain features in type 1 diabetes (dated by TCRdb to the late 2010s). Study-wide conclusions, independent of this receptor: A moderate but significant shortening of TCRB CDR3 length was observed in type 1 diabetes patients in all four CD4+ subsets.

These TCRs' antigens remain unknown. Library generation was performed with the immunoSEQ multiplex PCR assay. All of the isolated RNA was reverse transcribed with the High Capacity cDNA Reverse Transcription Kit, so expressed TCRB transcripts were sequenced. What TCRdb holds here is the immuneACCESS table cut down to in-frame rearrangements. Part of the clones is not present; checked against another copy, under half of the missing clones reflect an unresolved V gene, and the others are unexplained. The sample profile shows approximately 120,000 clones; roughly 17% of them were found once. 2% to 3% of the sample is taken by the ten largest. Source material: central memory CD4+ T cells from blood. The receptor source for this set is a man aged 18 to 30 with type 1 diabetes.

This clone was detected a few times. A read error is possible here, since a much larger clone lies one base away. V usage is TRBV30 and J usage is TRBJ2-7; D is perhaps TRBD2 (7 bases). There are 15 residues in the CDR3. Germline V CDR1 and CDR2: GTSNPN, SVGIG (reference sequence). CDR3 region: CAWSPLRGAVYEKYF. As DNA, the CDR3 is TGTGCCTGGAGTCCACTACGGGGGGCTGTCTACGAGAAGTACTTC.

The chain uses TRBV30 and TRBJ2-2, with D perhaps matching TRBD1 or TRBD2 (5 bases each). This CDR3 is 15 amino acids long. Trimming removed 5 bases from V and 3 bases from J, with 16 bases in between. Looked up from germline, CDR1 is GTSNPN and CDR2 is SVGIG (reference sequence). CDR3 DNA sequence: TGTGCCTGGGGCAAAATAGGGACCTACACCGGGGAGCTGTTTTTT. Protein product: CAWGKIGTYTGELFF.

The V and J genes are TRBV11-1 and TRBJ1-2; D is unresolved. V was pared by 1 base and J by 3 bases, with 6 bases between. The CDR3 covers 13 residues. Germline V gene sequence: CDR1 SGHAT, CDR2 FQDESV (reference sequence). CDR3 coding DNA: TGTGCCAGCAGCTTAGACACAGACTATGGCTACACCTTC. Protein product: CASSLDTDYGYTF.

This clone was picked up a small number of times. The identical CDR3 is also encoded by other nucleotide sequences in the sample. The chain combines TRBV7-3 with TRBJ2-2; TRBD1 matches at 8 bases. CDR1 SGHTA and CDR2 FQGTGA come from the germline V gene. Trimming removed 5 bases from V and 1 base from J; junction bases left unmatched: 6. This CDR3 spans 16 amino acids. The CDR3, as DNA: TGTGCCAGCAGCCTCGGAGGACAGGGGAACACCGGGGAGCTGTTTTTT. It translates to CASSLGGQGNTGELFF.

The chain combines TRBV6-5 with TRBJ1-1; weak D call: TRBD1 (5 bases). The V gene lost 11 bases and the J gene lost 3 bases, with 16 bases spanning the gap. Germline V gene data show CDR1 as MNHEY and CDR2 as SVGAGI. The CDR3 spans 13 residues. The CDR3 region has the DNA TGTGCCGTAGGGGAGGGTTACGACACTGAAGCTTTCTTT. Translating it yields CAVGEGYDTEAFF.

The CDR3 DNA sequence: TGTGCCAGCTACACAAGTTCTATCACAGATACGCAGTATTTT. It is translated as CASYTSSITDTQYF. The chain recombines TRBV13 with TRBJ2-3; D gene uncertain. Trimming left V 8 bases short and J 2 bases short, with 14 bases between. Looked up from germline, CDR1 is PRHDT and CDR2 is FYEKMQ (reference sequence). The CDR3 covers 14 residues. The variable domain in full, with the rest retrieved from reference TRBV13 and TRBJ2-3, is AAGVIQSPRHLIKEKRETATLKCYPIPRHDTVYWYQQGPGQDPQFLISFYEKMQSDKGSIPDRFSAQQFSDYHSELNMSSLELGDSALYFCASYTSSITDTQYFGPGTRLTVL.

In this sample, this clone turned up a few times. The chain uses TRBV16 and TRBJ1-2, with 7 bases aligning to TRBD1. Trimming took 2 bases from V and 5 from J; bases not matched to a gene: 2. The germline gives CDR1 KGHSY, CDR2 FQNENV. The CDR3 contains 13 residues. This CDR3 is CASSQQGDYGYTF. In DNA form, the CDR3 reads TGTGCCAGCAGCCAACAGGGGGATTATGGCTACACCTTC. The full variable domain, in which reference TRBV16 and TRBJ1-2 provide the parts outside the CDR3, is GEEVAQTPKHLVRGEGQKAKLYCAPIKGHSYVFWYQQVLKNEFKFLISFQNENVFDETGMPKERFSAKCLPNSPCSLEIQATKLEDSAVYFCASSQQGDYGYTFGSGTRLTVV.

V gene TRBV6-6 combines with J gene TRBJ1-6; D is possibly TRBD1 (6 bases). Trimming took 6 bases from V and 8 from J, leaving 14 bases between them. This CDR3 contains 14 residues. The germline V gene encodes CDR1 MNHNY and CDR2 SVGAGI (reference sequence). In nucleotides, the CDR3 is TGTGCCAGCAGGATAGGGGGACCCTATTCACCCCTCCACTTT. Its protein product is CASRIGGPYSPLHF.

The CDR3, as DNA: TGCAGCGTTGATGGACGGGGTGAGAATCAGCCCCAGCATTTT. This encodes CSVDGRGENQPQHF. The V and J genes are TRBV29-1 and TRBJ1-5; no reliable D call. V lost 3 bases, J lost 4 bases, and 13 bases lay in between. The CDR3 has 14 amino acids. Germline V gene lookup returns CDR1 SQVTM and CDR2 ANQGSEA.

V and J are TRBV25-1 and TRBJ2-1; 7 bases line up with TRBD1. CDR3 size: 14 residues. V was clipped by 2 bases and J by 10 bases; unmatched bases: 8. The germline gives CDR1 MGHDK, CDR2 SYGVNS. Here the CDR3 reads CASSELTGDREQFF. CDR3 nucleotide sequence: TGTGCCAGCAGTGAACTCACAGGGGATAGGGAGCAGTTCTTC. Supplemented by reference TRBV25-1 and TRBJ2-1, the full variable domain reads EADIYQTPRYLVIGTGKKITLECSQTMGHDKMYWYQQDPGMELHLIHYSYGVNSTEKGDLSSESTVSRIRTEHFPLTLESARPSHTSQYLCASSELTGDREQFFGPGTRLTVL.

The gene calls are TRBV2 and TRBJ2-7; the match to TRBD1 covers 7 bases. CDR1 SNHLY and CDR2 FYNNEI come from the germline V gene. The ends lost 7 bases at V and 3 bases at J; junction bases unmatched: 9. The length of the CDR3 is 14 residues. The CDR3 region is CASKPGTAGYEQYF. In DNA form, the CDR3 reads TGTGCCAGCAAACCCGGGACAGCCGGCTACGAGCAGTACTTC.

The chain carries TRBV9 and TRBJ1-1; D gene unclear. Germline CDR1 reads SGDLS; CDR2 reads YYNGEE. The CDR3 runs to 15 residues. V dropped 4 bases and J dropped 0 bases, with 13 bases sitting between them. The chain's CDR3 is CASSTRGVMNTEAFF. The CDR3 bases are TGTGCCAGCAGCACCCGTGGGGTTATGAACACTGAAGCTTTCTTT.

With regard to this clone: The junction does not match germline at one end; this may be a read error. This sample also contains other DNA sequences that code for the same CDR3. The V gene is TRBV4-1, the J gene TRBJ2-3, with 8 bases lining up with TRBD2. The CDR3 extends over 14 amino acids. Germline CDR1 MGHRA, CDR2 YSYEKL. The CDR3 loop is CASSQGLARDTQYF. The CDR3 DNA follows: TGTGCCAGCAGCCAAGGACTAGCTCGAGATACGCAGTATTTT.

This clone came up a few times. CDR3 in DNA: TGTGCCAGCAGCGTAGGGACTCGGCTTAACAATGAGCAGTTCTTC. It codes for CASSVGTRLNNEQFF. The chain carries TRBV9 and TRBJ2-1, with a weak D call TRBD2 (5 bases). The CDR3 extends over 15 amino acids. The V gene's germline CDR1 is SGDLS and CDR2 YYNGEE. V was pared by 0 bases and J by 5 bases, with 12 bases between.

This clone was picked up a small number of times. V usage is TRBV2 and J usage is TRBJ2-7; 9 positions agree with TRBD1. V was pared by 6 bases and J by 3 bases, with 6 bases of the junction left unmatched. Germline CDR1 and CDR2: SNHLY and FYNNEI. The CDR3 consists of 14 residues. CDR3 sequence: CASRPGTGLYEQYF. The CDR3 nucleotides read TGTGCCAGCAGACCCGGGACAGGGCTCTACGAGCAGTACTTC.

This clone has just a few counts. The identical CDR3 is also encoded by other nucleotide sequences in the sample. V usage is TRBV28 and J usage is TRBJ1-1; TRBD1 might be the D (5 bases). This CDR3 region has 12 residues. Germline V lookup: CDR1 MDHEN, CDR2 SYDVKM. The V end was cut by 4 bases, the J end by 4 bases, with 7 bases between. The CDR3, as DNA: TGTGCCAGCAGTTCAGGGAGCACTGAAGCTTTCTTT. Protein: CASSSGSTEAFF.

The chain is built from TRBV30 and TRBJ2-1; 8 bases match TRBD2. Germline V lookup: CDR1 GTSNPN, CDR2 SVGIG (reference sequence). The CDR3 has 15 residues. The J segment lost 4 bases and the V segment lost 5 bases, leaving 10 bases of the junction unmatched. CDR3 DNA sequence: TGTGCCTGGGTTACTAGCGGCCTTTCATACAATGAGCAGTTCTTC. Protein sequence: CAWVTSGLSYNEQFF.

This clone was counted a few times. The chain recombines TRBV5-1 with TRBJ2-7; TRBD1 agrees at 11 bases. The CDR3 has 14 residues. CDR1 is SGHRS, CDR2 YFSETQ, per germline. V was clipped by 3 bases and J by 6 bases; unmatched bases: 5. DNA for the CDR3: TGCGCCAGCAGCTCGGACAGGGGGCTCCTCGAGCAGTACTTC. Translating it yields CASSSDRGLLEQYF. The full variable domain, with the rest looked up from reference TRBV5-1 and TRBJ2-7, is KAGVTQTPRYLIKTRGQQVTLSCSPISGHRSVSWYQQTPGQGLQFLFEYFSETQRNKGNFPGRFSGRQFSNSRSEMNVSTLELGDSALYLCASSSDRGLLEQYFGPGTRLTVT.

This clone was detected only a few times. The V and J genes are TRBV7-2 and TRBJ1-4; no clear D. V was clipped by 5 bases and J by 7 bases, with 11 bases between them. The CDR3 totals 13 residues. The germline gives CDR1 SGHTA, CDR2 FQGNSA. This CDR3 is CASSPGIGEKLFF. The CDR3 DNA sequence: TGTGCCAGCAGCCCGGGAATCGGTGAAAAACTGTTTTTT.

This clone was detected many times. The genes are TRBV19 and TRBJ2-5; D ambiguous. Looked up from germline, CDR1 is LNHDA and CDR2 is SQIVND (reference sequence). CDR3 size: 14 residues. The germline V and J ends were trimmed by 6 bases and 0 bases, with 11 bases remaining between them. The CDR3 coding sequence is TGTGCCAGTAGCCACCGGGCCTACCAAGAGACCCAGTACTTC. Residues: CASSHRAYQETQYF.

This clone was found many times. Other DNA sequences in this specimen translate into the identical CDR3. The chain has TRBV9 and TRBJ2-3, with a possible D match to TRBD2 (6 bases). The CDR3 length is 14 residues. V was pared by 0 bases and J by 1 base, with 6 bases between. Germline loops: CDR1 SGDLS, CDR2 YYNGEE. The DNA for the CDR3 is TGTGCCAGCAGCGTAGGGGAGGGCACAGATACGCAGTATTTT. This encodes CASSVGEGTDTQYF.

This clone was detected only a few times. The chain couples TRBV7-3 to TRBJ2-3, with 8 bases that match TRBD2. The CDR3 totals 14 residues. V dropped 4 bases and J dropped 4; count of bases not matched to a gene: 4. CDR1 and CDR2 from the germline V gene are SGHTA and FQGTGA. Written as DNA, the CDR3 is TGTGCCAGCAGCTCAGGACTAGCAGCAGATACGCAGTATTTT. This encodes CASSSGLAADTQYF. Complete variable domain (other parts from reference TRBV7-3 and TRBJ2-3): GAGVSQTPSNKVTEKGKYVELRCDPISGHTALYWYRQSLGQGPEFLIYFQGTGAADDSGLPNDRFFAVRPEGSVSTLKIQRTERGDSAVYLCASSSGLAADTQYFGPGTRLTVL.

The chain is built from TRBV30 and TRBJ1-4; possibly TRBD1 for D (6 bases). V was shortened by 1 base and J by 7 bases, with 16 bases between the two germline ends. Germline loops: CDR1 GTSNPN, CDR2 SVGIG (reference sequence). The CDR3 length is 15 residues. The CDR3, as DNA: TGTGCCTGGAGTGGGCTAACAGGGAGGGGTGAAAAACTGTTTTTT. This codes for CAWSGLTGRGEKLFF.

CDR3 protein: CASSVGGGGGDTQYF. The CDR3 DNA is TGTGCCAGCAGCGTAGGCGGGGGCGGCGGGGATACGCAGTATTTT. The V and J genes are TRBV9 and TRBJ2-3; perhaps TRBD2 as D (7 bases). The V end was cut by 0 bases, the J end by 6 bases, with 14 bases between. CDR3 length: 15 amino acids. Germline CDR1 SGDLS, CDR2 YYNGEE.

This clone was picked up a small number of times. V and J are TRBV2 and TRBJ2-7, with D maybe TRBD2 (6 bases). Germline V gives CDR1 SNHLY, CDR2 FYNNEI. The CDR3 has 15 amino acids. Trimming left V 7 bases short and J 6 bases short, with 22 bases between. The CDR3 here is CASMASRESRPEQYF. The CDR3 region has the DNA TGTGCCAGCATGGCCTCCCGGGAGTCACGACCCGAGCAGTACTTC.

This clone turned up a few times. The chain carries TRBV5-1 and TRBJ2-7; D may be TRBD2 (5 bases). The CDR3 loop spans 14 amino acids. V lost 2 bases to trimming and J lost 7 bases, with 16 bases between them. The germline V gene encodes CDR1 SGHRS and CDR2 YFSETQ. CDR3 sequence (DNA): TGCGCCAGCAGCTTTTTATCAGGTTCGGGGGAGCAGTACTTC. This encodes CASSFLSGSGEQYF.

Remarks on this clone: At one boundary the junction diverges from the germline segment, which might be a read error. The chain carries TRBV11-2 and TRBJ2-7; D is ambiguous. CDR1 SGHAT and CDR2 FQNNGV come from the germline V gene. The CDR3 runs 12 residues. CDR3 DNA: TGTGCCAGCAGCTGGGTGATGGGTCCTCTTCGCTTC. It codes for CASSWVMGPLRF.

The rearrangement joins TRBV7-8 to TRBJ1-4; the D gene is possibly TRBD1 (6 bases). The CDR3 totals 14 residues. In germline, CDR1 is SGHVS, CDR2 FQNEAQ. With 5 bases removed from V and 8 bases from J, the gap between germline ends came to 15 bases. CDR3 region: CASSLQGSEEKLFF. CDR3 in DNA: TGTGCCAGCAGCCTACAGGGTTCGGAAGAAAAACTGTTTTTT.

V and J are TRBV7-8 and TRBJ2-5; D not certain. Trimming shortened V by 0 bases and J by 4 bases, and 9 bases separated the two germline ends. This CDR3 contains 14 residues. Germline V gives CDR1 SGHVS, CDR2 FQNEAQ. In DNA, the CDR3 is TGTGCCAGCAGCTTAGCATCGGCTCCAGAGACCCAGTACTTC. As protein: CASSLASAPETQYF. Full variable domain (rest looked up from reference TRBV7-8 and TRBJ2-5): GAGVSQSPRYKVAKRGQDVALRCDPISGHVSLFWYQQALGQGPEFLTYFQNEAQLDKSGLPSDRFFAERPEGSVSTLKIQRTQQEDSAVYLCASSLASAPETQYFGPGTRLLVL.

The CDR3 reads CAWSVPAEGETQYF. The CDR3, as DNA: TGTGCCTGGAGTGTACCAGCGGAAGGCGAGACCCAGTACTTC. The chain joins TRBV30 to TRBJ2-5; tentatively, D is TRBD2 (5 bases). The CDR3 consists of 14 residues. Germline CDR1 reads GTSNPN; CDR2 reads SVGIG (reference sequence). Deletions cut 0 bases from V and 5 bases from J, with 13 bases between.

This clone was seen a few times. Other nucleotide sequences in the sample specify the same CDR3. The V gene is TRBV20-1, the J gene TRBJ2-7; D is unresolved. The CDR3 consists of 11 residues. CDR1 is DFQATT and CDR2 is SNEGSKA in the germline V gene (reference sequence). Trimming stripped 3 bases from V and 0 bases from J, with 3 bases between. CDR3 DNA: TGCAGTGCTAGCGTCTCCTACGAGCAGTACTTC. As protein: CSASVSYEQYF.